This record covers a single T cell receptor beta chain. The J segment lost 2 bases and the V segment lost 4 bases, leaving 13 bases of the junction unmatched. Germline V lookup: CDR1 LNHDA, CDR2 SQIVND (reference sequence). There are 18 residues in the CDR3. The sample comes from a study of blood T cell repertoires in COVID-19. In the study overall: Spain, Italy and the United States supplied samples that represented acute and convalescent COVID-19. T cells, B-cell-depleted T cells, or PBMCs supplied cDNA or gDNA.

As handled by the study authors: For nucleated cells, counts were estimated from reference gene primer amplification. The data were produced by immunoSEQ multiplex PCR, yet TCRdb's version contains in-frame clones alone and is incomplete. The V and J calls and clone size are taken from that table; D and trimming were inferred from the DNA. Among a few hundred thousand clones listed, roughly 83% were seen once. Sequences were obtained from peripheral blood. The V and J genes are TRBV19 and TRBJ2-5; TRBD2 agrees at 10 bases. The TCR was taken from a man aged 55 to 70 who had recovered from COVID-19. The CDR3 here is CASSRGSVGLARQETQYF. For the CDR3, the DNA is TGTGCCAGTAGTAGGGGGTCCGTGGGACTAGCGAGGCAAGAGACCCAGTACTTC.